A single sample is the source of the 22 T cell receptor beta chains below, sequenced in a study of blood T cell repertoires in COVID-19. Measured with immunoSEQ multiplex PCR; TCRdb has only the in-frame clones, and not every one. The profile shows about 440,000 clones, 70% to 90% of them singletons. The specimen sequenced was peripheral blood. The receptors derive from a woman in her 50s with COVID-19, enrolled during active disease.

The chain recombines TRBV7-9 with TRBJ2-1, with a tentative D call TRBD1 (5 bases). The CDR3 has 15 residues. Per the germline V gene, CDR1 is SEHNR and CDR2 is FQNEAQ (reference sequence). V lost 1 base, J lost 8 bases, and 15 bases lay in between. CDR3 DNA sequence: TGTGCCAGCAGCTTAGGGTCCTCCGTCAGGGATGAGCAGTTCTTC. Protein product: CASSLGSSVRDEQFF.

This chain links TRBV6-6 with TRBJ1-2, with a weak D call TRBD1 (5 bases). Per germline, CDR1 MNHNY and CDR2 SVGAGI (reference sequence). The CDR3 consists of 13 residues. The V end lost 4 bases, the J end lost 8 bases, and 14 bases lay between the germline ends. The CDR3: CASSSLGGRGYTF. CDR3 coding DNA: TGTGCCAGCAGTTCTTTGGGGGGTAGGGGCTACACCTTC.

J is TRBJ2-2 and V is TRBV9, with D possibly matching TRBD2 (5 bases). Germline V gene data show CDR1 as SGDLS and CDR2 as YYNGEE. This CDR3 contains 14 residues. V shed 5 bases and J shed 5 bases, with 13 bases lying between them. The CDR3 coding sequence is TGTGCCAGCAGAATGGGGTCGGGGACCGGGGAGCTGTTTTTT. Residues: CASRMGSGTGELFF.

This clone came up a few times. This sequence joins TRBV4-1 and TRBJ1-5; tentative D call: TRBD1 (6 bases). The CDR3 runs 16 residues. The germline V gene encodes CDR1 MGHRA and CDR2 YSYEKL. V lost 1 base to trimming and J lost 2 bases, with 12 bases between them. The CDR3 protein is CASSQGTGSGNQPQHF. The CDR3 coding sequence is TGCGCCAGCAGCCAAGGAACAGGGTCGGGCAATCAGCCCCAGCATTTT.

This clone was observed at least ten times. The J gene is TRBJ1-5, the V gene TRBV5-3, with D possibly matching TRBD1 (5 bases). TRBV5-3 is an open reading frame, and its role is uncertain. Trimming took off 2 bases at V and 3 bases at J, with 12 bases between the two ends. This CDR3 is built from 15 residues. The CDR3, as DNA: TGTGCCAGAAGCTTCCCCGCAGGGCTCAATCAGCCCCAGCATTTT. Translating it yields CARSFPAGLNQPQHF.

The table lists this clone with a few counts. The rearrangement links TRBV3-1 (or the pseudogene TRBV3-2) to TRBJ1-5; unclear D gene. The CDR3 spans 13 residues. V was trimmed by 4 bases and J by 4 bases, leaving 8 bases between them. Germline V gives CDR1 LGHDT, CDR2 YNNKEL (reference sequence). CDR3 amino acids: CASSRGENQPQHF. CDR3 nucleotides: TGTGCCAGCAGCCGGGGAGAAAATCAGCCCCAGCATTTT.

The V call is TRBV7-3, the J call TRBJ2-6, with D possibly being TRBD1 (7 bases). Germline values: CDR1 SGHTA, CDR2 FQGTGA. The V and J ends lost 4 bases and 0 bases respectively, with 16 bases between them. The CDR3 has 18 amino acids. In DNA, the CDR3 is TGTGCCAGCAGCTCCCGCGGGACAGTTCTCTCTGGGGCCAACGTCCTGACTTTC. Protein sequence: CASSSRGTVLSGANVLTF.

The J gene is TRBJ2-2, the V gene TRBV19; TRBD1 is a possible D gene (6 bases). Deletions cut 9 bases from V and 0 bases from J, with 14 bases between. This CDR3 is 15 amino acids long. CDR1 and CDR2 from the germline V gene are LNHDA and SQIVND (reference sequence). The CDR3 loop is CASSQGLPNTGELFF. The DNA of the CDR3 is TGTGCCAGCTCACAGGGCCTTCCGAACACCGGGGAGCTGTTTTTT.

The chain is built from TRBV12-3 or TRBV12-4 and TRBJ1-2; D is unclear. The CDR3 has 12 amino acids. Trimming cost V 4 bases and J 6 bases, with 9 bases left between them. CDR3 amino acids: CASSSWADGYTF. DNA of the CDR3: TGTGCCAGCAGTTCGTGGGCAGATGGCTACACCTTC.

The chain is built from TRBV11-3 and TRBJ2-2; D is possibly TRBD1 (5 bases). The germline gives CDR1 SGHNT, CDR2 YENEEA. V was shortened by 3 bases and J by 6 bases, with 8 bases between the two germline ends. The CDR3 has 13 residues. CDR3 protein: CASSFPGSGELFF. In nucleotides, the CDR3 is TGTGCCAGCAGCTTTCCAGGGTCCGGGGAGCTGTTTTTT.

V gene TRBV6-5 combines with J gene TRBJ2-1, with TRBD1 matching 9 bases. CDR3 length equals 13 residues. The J segment lost 7 bases and the V segment lost 6 bases, leaving 4 bases of the junction unmatched. Per the germline V gene, CDR1 is MNHEY and CDR2 is SVGAGI. CDR3 nucleotide sequence: TGTGCCAGCAGAAGGACAGGGGAGAATGAGCAGTTCTTC. Its protein product is CASRRTGENEQFF.

The J gene is TRBJ2-1, the V gene TRBV19, with 10 bases aligning to TRBD2. The CDR3 covers 14 residues. J was trimmed by 13 bases and V by 1 base; bases with no gene match: 7. Germline-derived CDR1 and CDR2 are LNHDA and SQIVND (reference sequence). The CDR3 loop reads CASSIGASGGGQFF. CDR3 in DNA: TGTGCCAGTAGTATAGGGGCTAGCGGGGGTGGCCAGTTCTTC.

Only one count was recorded for this clone. This chain links TRBV5-1 with TRBJ2-7; D might be TRBD2 (6 bases). The germline V and J ends were trimmed by 2 bases and 3 bases, with 18 bases remaining between them. CDR1 is SGHRS and CDR2 is YFSETQ in the germline V gene. There are 16 residues in the CDR3. The CDR3 protein is CASSFTTGTGGYEQYF. The CDR3 nucleotides read TGCGCCAGCAGCTTTACTACCGGGACTGGAGGCTACGAGCAGTACTTC.

V usage is TRBV7-2 and J usage is TRBJ1-1; TRBD1 is a possible D gene (6 bases). Germline CDR1 reads SGHTA; CDR2 reads FQGNSA. Trimming pared 5 bases from V and 1 base from J, leaving 14 bases between. The CDR3 covers 15 residues. Written as DNA, the CDR3 is TGTGCCAGCAGCGCAACAGGGCCGGCGAACACTGAAGCTTTCTTT. It yields the protein CASSATGPANTEAFF.

This chain joins TRBV21-1 and TRBJ2-7; TRBD1 reflects the table's D call only, with no check against the DNA. TRBV21-1 is flagged as a pseudogene. The CDR3 loop spans 13 amino acids. The CDR3 coding sequence is TGTGCCAGCAGAATGGACAGGGACAACGAGCAGTACTTC. This gives the protein CASRMDRDNEQYF.

This clone was seen a handful of times. The chain combines TRBV13 with TRBJ2-2, with 8 bases matching TRBD1. Germline-derived CDR1 and CDR2 are PRHDT and FYEKMQ (reference sequence). The CDR3 runs 16 residues. Trimming cost V 5 bases and J 4 bases; bases outside gene matches: 9. CDR3 coding DNA: TGTGCCAGCAGCATACTAGGACAGGGTAGCACCGGGGAGCTGTTTTTT. It specifies CASSILGQGSTGELFF. The full variable domain, its missing parts supplied by reference TRBV13 and TRBJ2-2, is AAGVIQSPRHLIKEKRETATLKCYPIPRHDTVYWYQQGPGQDPQFLISFYEKMQSDKGSIPDRFSAQQFSDYHSELNMSSLELGDSALYFCASSILGQGSTGELFFGEGSRLTVL.

The chain couples TRBV5-1 to TRBJ1-1; D might be TRBD1 (5 bases). CDR1 and CDR2 from the germline V gene are SGHRS and YFSETQ. V was cut by 3 bases and J by 1 base, with 13 bases left in between. The length of the CDR3 is 15 residues. CDR3 in DNA: TGCGCCAGCAGCTCCCAGGGTAGAGGGAACACTGAAGCTTTCTTT. Its translation is CASSSQGRGNTEAFF.

This chain connects TRBV29-1 to TRBJ1-4, with D perhaps matching TRBD1 (5 bases). V was clipped by 6 bases and J by 7 bases, with 15 bases between them. Looked up from germline, CDR1 is SQVTM and CDR2 is ANQGSEA. The CDR3 totals 13 residues. CDR3 DNA sequence: TGCAGCGTGGAGTTGGGGGAGGGTGAAAAACTGTTTTTT. It translates to CSVELGEGEKLFF.

The V gene is TRBV7-6, the J gene TRBJ2-7; possibly TRBD2 for D (5 bases). The germline V gene encodes CDR1 SGHVS and CDR2 FNYEAQ. V lost 4 bases, J lost 5 bases, and 18 bases lay in between. The CDR3 sequence is 15 residues long. DNA of the CDR3: TGTGCCAGCAGCTGGGCGATAAACAGCGGTCACGAGCAGTACTTC. Translation gives CASSWAINSGHEQYF.

The chain joins TRBV29-1 to TRBJ1-1, with unresolved D. V lost 7 bases, J lost 1 base, and 16 bases lay in between. The CDR3 covers 14 residues. Germline CDR1 and CDR2: SQVTM and ANQGSEA. The CDR3 DNA follows: TGCAGCGCCGGGGATCCGGACCCGAACACTGAAGCTTTCTTT. This translates into CSAGDPDPNTEAFF.

This chain connects TRBV29-1 to TRBJ1-4; the D is unclear. Germline V gene data show CDR1 as SQVTM and CDR2 as ANQGSEA. The V end was cut by 0 bases, the J end by 8 bases, with 16 bases between. The CDR3 is 15 amino acids. The DNA for the CDR3 is TGCAGCGTTGAAGATCTTACCCCCCTGGGCGAAAAACTGTTTTTT. Its protein is CSVEDLTPLGEKLFF.

The rearrangement joins TRBV2 to TRBJ1-4, with unresolved D. V lost 4 bases, J lost 2 bases, and 11 bases lay in between. The CDR3 extends over 15 amino acids. Germline loops: CDR1 SNHLY, CDR2 FYNNEI. Here the CDR3 reads CASSVNRGTNEKLFF. CDR3 coding DNA: TGTGCCAGCAGTGTTAATCGAGGGACTAATGAAAAACTGTTTTTT.